These 25 T cell receptor beta chains came from one sample sequenced in a study of blood T cell repertoires in COVID-19. Sequencing used immunoSEQ multiplex PCR; TCRdb keeps in-frame clones, though not all of them. The sample comprises 350,000 to 450,000 clones, roughly four fifths of which are singletons, and around 5.1% rests with the top ten. The sequenced sample consisted of PBMCs or T cells enriched from blood (not recorded which). These receptors all stem from a woman aged 45-65 years who had recovered from COVID-19.

The CDR3: CASSRNGDTEAFF. The CDR3 bases are TGTGCCAGCAGTCGAAACGGGGACACTGAAGCTTTCTTT. The rearrangement uses TRBV27 and TRBJ1-1; unclear D gene. Germline V gives CDR1 MNHEY, CDR2 SMNVEV (reference sequence). The germline V and J ends were trimmed by 5 bases and 3 bases, with 10 bases remaining between them. The CDR3 contains 13 residues.

The V call is TRBV18, the J call TRBJ1-5; D is unclear. This CDR3 spans 13 amino acids. The germline V and J ends were trimmed by 5 bases and 2 bases, with 7 bases remaining between them. Per the germline V gene, CDR1 is KGHSH and CDR2 is LQKENI. The CDR3, as DNA: TGTGCCAGCTCAGGACTCCGCAATCAGCCCCAGCATTTT. It translates to CASSGLRNQPQHF.

This chain links TRBV5-1 with TRBJ2-2, with TRBD2 identical over 11 bases. The CDR3 sequence is 16 residues long. Germline trimming cut 0 bases from V and 11 bases from J; bases unmatched to any gene: 9. Germline CDR1 is SGHRS and CDR2 is YFSETQ. The CDR3 DNA follows: TGCGCCAGCAGCTTGGCGGATAGCGGGGGGGCGCGTGAGCTGTTTTTT. Translating it yields CASSLADSGGARELFF.

In its sample, this clone was seen a few times. The chain combines TRBV19 with TRBJ2-7, with 8 bases that match TRBD1. Trimming at V came to 6 bases and at J to 3 bases, leaving 10 bases not matched to a gene. The CDR3 covers 15 residues. The germline gives CDR1 LNHDA, CDR2 SQIVND (reference sequence). CDR3 sequence reads: CASSDAGQGHYEQYF. The CDR3 DNA reads as TGTGCCAGTAGCGACGCAGGACAGGGACACTACGAGCAGTACTTC.

V usage is TRBV7-2 and J usage is TRBJ2-3; TRBD2 aligns across 8 bases. With 5 bases clipped from V and 4 bases from J, the junction kept 8 bases outside the gene matches. This CDR3 is built from 15 residues. Germline CDR1 is SGHTA and CDR2 is FQGNSA. The CDR3 DNA reads as TGTGCCAGCAGCGTTAAAGCGGGGGAGGCAGATACGCAGTATTTT. It is translated as CASSVKAGEADTQYF.

This chain links TRBV5-1 with TRBJ1-4; D gene unclear. This CDR3 has 15 residues. The germline V and J ends were trimmed by 2 bases and 0 bases, with 8 bases remaining between them. Germline-derived CDR1 and CDR2 are SGHRS and YFSETQ. DNA for the CDR3: TGCGCCAGCAGCTTAACGGGATCAACTAATGAAAAACTGTTTTTT. It translates to CASSLTGSTNEKLFF. Full variable domain (rest looked up from reference TRBV5-1 and TRBJ1-4): KAGVTQTPRYLIKTRGQQVTLSCSPISGHRSVSWYQQTPGQGLQFLFEYFSETQRNKGNFPGRFSGRQFSNSRSEMNVSTLELGDSALYLCASSLTGSTNEKLFFGSGTQLSVL.

The chain has TRBV5-1 and TRBJ2-1; D unclear. There are 14 residues in the CDR3. Germline lookup yields CDR1 SGHRS and CDR2 YFSETQ. V was pared by 0 bases and J by 3 bases, with 7 bases between. The CDR3 reads CASSLGLDYNEQFF. The CDR3 DNA is TGCGCCAGCAGCTTGGGGCTAGACTACAATGAGCAGTTCTTC.

The rearrangement joins TRBV30 to TRBJ2-3, with 7 bases matching TRBD2. The CDR3 runs 15 residues. CDR1 is GTSNPN, CDR2 SVGIG, per germline (reference sequence). The trim removed 1 base at V and 3 bases at J, leaving 7 bases unmatched. CDR3 DNA sequence: TGTGCCTGGAGTGCACATAGCGGGTATACAGATACGCAGTATTTT. It yields the protein CAWSAHSGYTDTQYF.

The V gene is TRBV29-1, the J gene TRBJ1-1; D possibly corresponds to TRBD1 (5 bases). Germline CDR1 is SQVTM and CDR2 is ANQGSEA. Trimming removed 8 bases from V and 7 bases from J, with 14 bases in between. The CDR3 totals 11 residues. In DNA, the CDR3 is TGCAGCCCTGAACGGGGGGGTGAAGCTTTCTTT. The encoded protein is CSPERGGEAFF. The complete variable domain, with remaining parts taken from reference TRBV29-1 and TRBJ1-1, reads SAVISQKPSRDICQRGTSLTIQCQVDSQVTMMFWYRQQPGQSLTLIATANQGSEATYESGFVIDKFPISRPNLTFSTLTVSNMSPEDSSIYLCSPERGGEAFFGQGTRLTVV.

This clone was found once. This chain uses TRBV4-1 with TRBJ1-2; a possible D gene is TRBD1 (6 bases). Germline assignment: CDR1 MGHRA and CDR2 YSYEKL. CDR3 size: 17 residues. V was clipped by 4 bases and J by 6 bases, with 24 bases between them. CDR3 sequence (DNA): TGCGCCAGCAGCCCGACACTGGCAGGGGTAAAGTTGAATGGCTACACCTTC. The encoded protein is CASSPTLAGVKLNGYTF.

V gene TRBV6-2 or TRBV6-3 combines with J gene TRBJ2-1; 15 positions match TRBD2. CDR1 and CDR2 (germline): MNHEY, SVGEGT. The CDR3 is 17 amino acids. Trimming cost V 4 bases and J 5 bases; bases outside gene matches: 6. DNA of the CDR3: TGTGCCAGCAGTTCCGGGACTAGCGGGGGGCAACACAATGAGCAGTTCTTC. This encodes CASSSGTSGGQHNEQFF.

This rearrangement joins TRBV19 to TRBJ1-1; 9 bases agree with TRBD1. This CDR3 spans 15 amino acids. Germline assignment: CDR1 LNHDA and CDR2 SQIVND (reference sequence). V lost 5 bases to trimming and J lost 4 bases; unmatched junction nucleotides: 8. As DNA, the CDR3 is TGTGCCAGTAGTGCCGGGACAGGGATTTTCACTGAAGCTTTCTTT. As protein: CASSAGTGIFTEAFF.

The gene calls are TRBV4-1 and TRBJ1-6, with 7 bases lining up with TRBD1. After removal of 4 bases from V and 10 bases from J, the junction contained 4 bases not matched to a gene. There are 13 residues in the CDR3. Germline V CDR1 and CDR2: MGHRA, YSYEKL. CDR3 protein: CASSLQGHSPLHF. The DNA of the CDR3 is TGCGCCAGCAGCCTACAGGGGCACTCACCCCTCCACTTT.

This clone was recorded once. The CDR3 DNA reads as TGTGCCAGCAGTTACGATCGGGGGTCCTCTGAAGCTTTCTTT. This codes for CASSYDRGSSEAFF. The V gene is TRBV6-5, the J gene TRBJ1-1; TRBD1 might be the D (5 bases). The CDR3 loop spans 14 amino acids. Trimming removed 2 bases at V and 6 bases at J, with 13 bases between. Germline-derived CDR1 and CDR2 are MNHEY and SVGAGI.

This clone appeared a single time. J is TRBJ1-2 and V is TRBV7-9; no clear D. The CDR3 is 15 residues long. Trimming took 5 bases from V and 1 from J, leaving 14 bases between them. Germline V gives CDR1 SEHNR, CDR2 FQNEAQ (reference sequence). CDR3 amino acids: CASSPDGGGNYGYTF. CDR3 sequence (DNA): TGTGCCAGCAGCCCAGACGGAGGAGGTAACTATGGCTACACCTTC.

The chain combines TRBV15 with TRBJ1-5; D remains ambiguous. In germline, CDR1 is LNHNV, CDR2 YYDKDF (reference sequence). The V end lost 0 bases, the J end lost 5 bases, and 11 bases lay between the germline ends. This CDR3 contains 15 residues. CDR3 in DNA: TGTGCCACCAGCAGAGATCACGCGGGATATCAGCCCCAGCATTTT. The encoded protein is CATSRDHAGYQPQHF.

The chain uses TRBV2 and TRBJ2-1; maybe TRBD2 (5 bases). Trimming took 6 bases from V and 7 from J, leaving 13 bases between them. CDR3 length: 13 residues. The V gene's germline CDR1 is SNHLY and CDR2 FYNNEI. The CDR3 protein is CASRDRGVNEQFF. In DNA form, the CDR3 reads TGTGCCAGCAGGGACCGGGGTGTAAATGAGCAGTTCTTC.

The chain employs TRBV5-6 and TRBJ2-7, with TRBD1 as a possible D gene (6 bases). The CDR3 length is 12 residues. CDR1 and CDR2 from the germline V gene are SGHDT and YYEEEE. The V end lost 3 bases, the J end lost 6 bases, and 10 bases lay between the germline ends. The DNA for the CDR3 is TGTGCCAGCAGCTACAGGGATCTCGAGCAGTACTTC. It translates to CASSYRDLEQYF.

The chain has TRBV11-3 and TRBJ1-1; 9 nucleotides line up with TRBD1. Looked up from germline, CDR1 is SGHNT and CDR2 is YENEEA. V was pared by 3 bases and J by 5 bases, with 4 bases of the junction left unmatched. The CDR3 has 14 amino acids. The CDR3 reads CASSLTGGSTEAFF. DNA for the CDR3: TGTGCCAGCAGCTTGACAGGGGGAAGTACTGAAGCTTTCTTT. The whole variable domain, remainder taken from reference TRBV11-3 and TRBJ1-1, is EAGVVQSPRYKIIEKKQPVAFWCNPISGHNTLYWYLQNLGQGPELLIRYENEEAVDDSQLPKDRFSAERLKGVDSTLKIQPAELGDSAVYLCASSLTGGSTEAFFGQGTRLTVV.

The chain employs TRBV2 and TRBJ2-5; 13 bases map to TRBD2. This CDR3 region has 16 residues. Germline values: CDR1 SNHLY, CDR2 FYNNEI. J gave up 4 bases and V 5 bases, and 7 bases lay outside the gene matches. The CDR3 sequence is CASSYGLAGVAETQYF. CDR3 coding DNA: TGTGCCAGCAGTTATGGACTAGCGGGAGTAGCAGAGACCCAGTACTTC.

The chain joins TRBV6-2 or TRBV6-3 to TRBJ1-5; perhaps TRBD1 as D (6 bases). V lost 4 bases and J 3 bases, leaving 10 bases between the germline ends. The CDR3 has 14 amino acids. Germline CDR1 MNHEY, CDR2 SVGEGT. CDR3 DNA: TGTGCCAGCAGTTCTCGACAGGCCAATCAGCCCCAGCATTTT. It translates to CASSSRQANQPQHF.

The gene calls are TRBV11-3 and TRBJ2-1; a possible D gene is TRBD2 (5 bases). Deletions cut 1 base from V and 5 bases from J, with 12 bases between. The germline V gene has CDR1 SGHNT and CDR2 YENEEA. The CDR3 runs to 15 residues. The CDR3 spells CASSLGRGLNNEQFF. The CDR3 DNA sequence: TGTGCCAGCAGCTTAGGTCGGGGTCTAAACAATGAGCAGTTCTTC.

The V and J genes are TRBV7-2 and TRBJ1-1; tentatively, D is TRBD1 (5 bases). The CDR3 has 15 amino acids. V was trimmed by 7 bases and J by 0 bases, leaving 15 bases between them. Germline values: CDR1 SGHTA, CDR2 FQGNSA. The CDR3 loop is CASTARQQMNTEAFF. The CDR3 DNA sequence: TGTGCCAGCACCGCCCGACAGCAAATGAACACTGAAGCTTTCTTT.

V and J are TRBV5-6 and TRBJ2-7; tentatively, D is TRBD2 (6 bases). Trimming pared 2 bases from V and 1 base from J, leaving 16 bases between. The germline gives CDR1 SGHDT, CDR2 YYEEEE. The CDR3 loop spans 16 amino acids. CDR3 sequence reads: CASSLPGDTSSYEQYF. CDR3 nucleotides: TGTGCCAGCAGCTTACCGGGAGACACCTCATCCTACGAGCAGTACTTC. Based on the CDR3 plus reference TRBV5-6 and TRBJ2-7, the full variable domain is DAGVTQSPTHLIKTRGQQVTLRCSPKSGHDTVSWYQQALGQGPQFIFQYYEEEERQRGNFPDRFSGHQFPNYSSELNVNALLLGDSALYLCASSLPGDTSSYEQYFGPGTRLTVT.

The V gene is TRBV19, the J gene TRBJ1-6; D might be TRBD1 (5 bases). This CDR3 is 15 amino acids long. Trimming pared 1 base from V and 5 bases from J, leaving 9 bases between. Germline V gene lookup returns CDR1 LNHDA and CDR2 SQIVND (reference sequence). The CDR3 region is CASSIGGANNSPLHF. DNA of the CDR3: TGTGCCAGTAGTATAGGGGGCGCAAATAATTCACCCCTCCACTTT.